This T cell receptor (beta chain) derives from a study of graft-versus-host responses after intestinal transplantation. Whole-study context: Multivisceral, liver-intestinal, or isolated intestinal transplants were performed in recipients.

The germline V gene has CDR1 SGHRS and CDR2 YFSETQ. The CDR3 is 12 residues long. Trimming took off 2 bases at V and 5 bases at J, with 5 bases between the two ends. This clone was picked up one time. Its antigen remains unidentified. Profiling relied on immunoSEQ multiplex PCR, and the TCRdb table lists in-frame clones only, not all of them. The sample contains over 15,000 clones, more than 85% of which appear only once. Study findings and constraints: Clonal ratios of graft-versus-host to host-versus-graft in allografts were high for patients exhibiting graft-donor T cell macrochimerism.

The sample in question was PBMCs, obtained 23 days after intestinal transplant. This TCR was recovered from a human patient who received an intestinal transplant, so some T cells may come from the graft donor. The J gene is TRBJ2-1, the V gene TRBV5-1; D unresolved. CDR3 protein: CASSLHHNEQFF. The CDR3 DNA follows: TGCGCCAGCAGCTTACACCACAATGAGCAGTTCTTC.